Given below is one T cell receptor (beta chain) in context. The antigen is not known. This entry belongs to a study of vaccination effects on CD4 cells after COVID-19. Study-level results: Cross-reactivity toward common cold coronaviruses was confined to only 1 of 255 vaccine-induced clones in healthy vaccinees.

The CDR3 consists of 14 residues. Trimming took 3 bases from V and 5 from J; bases not matched to a gene: 1. Germline CDR1 SEHNR, CDR2 FQNEAQ (reference sequence). Libraries were prepared by immunoSEQ multiplex PCR; TCRdb keeps only in-frame clonotypes and omits some of them. The table records 20,000 to 25,000 clones, approximately 72% of them present only once. Using viral peptide pools, the ViraFEST assay grew out antigen-specific CD4+ T cells prior to sequencing. After less than 11 days in culture, the CD4+ T cells were isolated. People in the vaccine group had not been infected with SARS-CoV-2 before, and their nucleocapsid antibodies were negative.

Material: CD4+ T cells from PBMCs cultured with HCoV-NL63 spike peptides, obtained before COVID-19 vaccination. This sequence joins TRBV7-9 and TRBJ1-6; 7 bases fit TRBD1. This clonotype was obtained from a human donor who received a COVID-19 vaccine. The CDR3 coding sequence is TGTGCCAGCAGCTTCCAGGGGGATAATTCACCCCTCCACTTT. Translated: CASSFQGDNSPLHF. Full variable domain (outside the CDR3, taken from reference TRBV7-9 and TRBJ1-6): DTGVSQNPRHKITKRGQNVTFRCDPISEHNRLYWYRQTLGQGPEFLTYFQNEAQLEKSRLLSDRFSAERPKGSFSTLEIQRTEQGDSAMYLCASSFQGDNSPLHFGNGTRLTVT.